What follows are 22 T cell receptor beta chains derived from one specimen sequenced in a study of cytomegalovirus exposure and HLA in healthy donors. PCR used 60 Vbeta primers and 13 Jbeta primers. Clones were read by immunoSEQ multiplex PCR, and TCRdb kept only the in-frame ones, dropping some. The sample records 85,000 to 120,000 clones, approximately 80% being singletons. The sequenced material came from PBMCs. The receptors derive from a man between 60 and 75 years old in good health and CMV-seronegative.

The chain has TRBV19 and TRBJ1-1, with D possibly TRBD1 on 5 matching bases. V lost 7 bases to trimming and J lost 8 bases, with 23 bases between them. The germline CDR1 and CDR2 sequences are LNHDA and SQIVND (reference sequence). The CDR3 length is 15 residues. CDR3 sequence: CASTLVGTARGEAFF. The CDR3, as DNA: TGTGCCAGTACTCTAGTGGGGACTGCCCGGGGGGAAGCTTTCTTT. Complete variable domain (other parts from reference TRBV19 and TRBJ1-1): DGGITQSPKYLFRKEGQNVTLSCEQNLNHDAMYWYRQDPGQGLRLIYYSQIVNDFQKGDIAEGYSVSREKKESFPLTVTSAQKNPTAFYLCASTLVGTARGEAFFGQGTRLTVV.

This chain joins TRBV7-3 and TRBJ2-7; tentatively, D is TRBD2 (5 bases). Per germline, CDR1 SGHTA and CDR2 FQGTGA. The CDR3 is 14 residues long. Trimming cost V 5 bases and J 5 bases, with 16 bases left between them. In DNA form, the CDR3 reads TGTGCCAGCAGCCCCCGCCGAGGGCTGGACGAGCAGTACGTC. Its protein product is CASSPRRGLDEQYV.

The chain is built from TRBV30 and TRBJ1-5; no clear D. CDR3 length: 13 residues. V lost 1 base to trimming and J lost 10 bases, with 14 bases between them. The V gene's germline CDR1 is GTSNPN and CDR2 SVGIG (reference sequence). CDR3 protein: CAWSARNLDPQHF. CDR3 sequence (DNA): TGTGCCTGGAGTGCTAGAAACTTGGATCCCCAGCATTTT.

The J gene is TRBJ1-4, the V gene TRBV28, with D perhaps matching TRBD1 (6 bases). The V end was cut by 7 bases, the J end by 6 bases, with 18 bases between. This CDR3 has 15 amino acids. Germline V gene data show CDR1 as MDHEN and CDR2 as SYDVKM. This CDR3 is CASTSQGREDEKLFF. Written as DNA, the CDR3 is TGTGCCAGCACCTCACAGGGACGGGAGGATGAAAAACTGTTTTTT.

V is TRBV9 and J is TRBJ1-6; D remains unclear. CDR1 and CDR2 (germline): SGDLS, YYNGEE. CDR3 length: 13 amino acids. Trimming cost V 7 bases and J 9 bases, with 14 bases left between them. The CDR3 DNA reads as TGTGCCAGCCGTCGTGGGGAGGGTTCACCCCTCCACTTT. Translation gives CASRRGEGSPLHF.

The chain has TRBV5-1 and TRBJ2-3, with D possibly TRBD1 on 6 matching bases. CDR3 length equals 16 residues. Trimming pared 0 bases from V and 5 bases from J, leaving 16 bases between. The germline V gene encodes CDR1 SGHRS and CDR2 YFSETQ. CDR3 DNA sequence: TGCGCCAGCAGCTTGGAAGGCGGGCAGGGGATAGATACGCAGTATTTT. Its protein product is CASSLEGGQGIDTQYF.

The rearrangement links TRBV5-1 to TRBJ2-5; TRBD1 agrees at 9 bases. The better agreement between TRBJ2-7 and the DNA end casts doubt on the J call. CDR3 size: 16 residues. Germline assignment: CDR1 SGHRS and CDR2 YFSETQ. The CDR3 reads CASSLATGTGSYEQYF. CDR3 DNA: TGCGCCAGCAGCTTGGCCACCGGGACAGGGTCCTACGAGCAGTACTTC.

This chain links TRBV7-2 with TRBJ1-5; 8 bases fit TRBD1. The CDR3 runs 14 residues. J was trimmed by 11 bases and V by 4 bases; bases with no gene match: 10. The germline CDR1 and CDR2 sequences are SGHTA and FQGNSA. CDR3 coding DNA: TGTGCCAGCAGCTCCTCGACAGGGGAGGGGGCCCAGCATTTT. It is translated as CASSSSTGEGAQHF.

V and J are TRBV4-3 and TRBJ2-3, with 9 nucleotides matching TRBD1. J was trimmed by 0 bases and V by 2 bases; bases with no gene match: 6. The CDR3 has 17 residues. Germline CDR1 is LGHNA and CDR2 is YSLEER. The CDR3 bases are TGCGCCAGCAGCCAATACCTCGGGACAGGGAGCACAGATACGCAGTATTTT. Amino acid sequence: CASSQYLGTGSTDTQYF.

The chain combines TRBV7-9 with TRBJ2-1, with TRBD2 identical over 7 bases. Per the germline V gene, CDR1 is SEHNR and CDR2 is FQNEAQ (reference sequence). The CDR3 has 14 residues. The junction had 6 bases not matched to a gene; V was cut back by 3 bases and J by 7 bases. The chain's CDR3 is CASSLGGVGNEQFF. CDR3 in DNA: TGTGCCAGCAGCTTGGGAGGGGTTGGTAATGAGCAGTTCTTC. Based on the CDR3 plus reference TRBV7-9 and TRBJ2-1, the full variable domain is DTGVSQNPRHKITKRGQNVTFRCDPISEHNRLYWYRQTLGQGPEFLTYFQNEAQLEKSRLLSDRFSAERPKGSFSTLEIQRTEQGDSAMYLCASSLGGVGNEQFFGPGTRLTVL.

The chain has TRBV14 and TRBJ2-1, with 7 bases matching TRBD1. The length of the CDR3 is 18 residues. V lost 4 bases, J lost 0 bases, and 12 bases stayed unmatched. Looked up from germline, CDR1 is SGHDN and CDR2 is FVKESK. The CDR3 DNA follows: TGTGCCAGCAGCCCTCTTATGACAGGGAAGAGCTCCTACAATGAGCAGTTCTTC. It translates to CASSPLMTGKSSYNEQFF. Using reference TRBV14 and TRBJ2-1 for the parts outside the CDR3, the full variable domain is EAGVTQFPSHSVIEKGQTVTLRCDPISGHDNLYWYRRVMGKEIKFLLHFVKESKQDESGMPNNRFLAERTGGTYSTLKVQPAELEDSGVYFCASSPLMTGKSSYNEQFFGPGTRLTVL.

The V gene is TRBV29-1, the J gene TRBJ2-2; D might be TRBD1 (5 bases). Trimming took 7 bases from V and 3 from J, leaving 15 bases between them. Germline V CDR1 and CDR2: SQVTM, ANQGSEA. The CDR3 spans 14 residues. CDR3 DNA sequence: TGCAGCGGGGGTAGGGGCCCAGACACCGGGGAGCTGTTTTTT. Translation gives CSGGRGPDTGELFF.

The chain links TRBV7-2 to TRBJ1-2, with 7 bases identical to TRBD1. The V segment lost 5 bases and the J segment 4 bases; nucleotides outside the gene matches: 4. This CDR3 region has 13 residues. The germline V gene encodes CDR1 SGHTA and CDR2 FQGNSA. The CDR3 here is CASSPRQGYGYTF. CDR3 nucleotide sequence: TGTGCCAGCAGCCCCCGACAGGGCTATGGCTACACCTTC.

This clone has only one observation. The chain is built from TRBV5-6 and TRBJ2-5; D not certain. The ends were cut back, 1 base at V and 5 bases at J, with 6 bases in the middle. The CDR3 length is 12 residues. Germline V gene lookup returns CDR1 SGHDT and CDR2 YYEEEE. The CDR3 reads CASSLYGETQYF. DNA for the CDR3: TGTGCCAGCAGCTTGTACGGTGAGACCCAGTACTTC.

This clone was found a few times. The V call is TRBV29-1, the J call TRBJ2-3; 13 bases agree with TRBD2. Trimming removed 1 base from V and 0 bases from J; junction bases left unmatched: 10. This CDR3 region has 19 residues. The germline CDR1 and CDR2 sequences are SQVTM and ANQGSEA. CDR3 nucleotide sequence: TGCAGCGTTGAAGGGGTTGGAGGGACTAGCGGGGTTAGCACAGATACGCAGTATTTT. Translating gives CSVEGVGGTSGVSTDTQYF.

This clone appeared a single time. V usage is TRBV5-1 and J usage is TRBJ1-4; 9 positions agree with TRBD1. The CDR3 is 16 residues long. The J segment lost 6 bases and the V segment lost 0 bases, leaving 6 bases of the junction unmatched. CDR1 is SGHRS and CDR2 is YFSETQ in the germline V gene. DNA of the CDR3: TGCGCCAGCAGCTTGGGAGCGGGACAGGGCTATGAAAAACTGTTTTTT. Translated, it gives CASSLGAGQGYEKLFF.

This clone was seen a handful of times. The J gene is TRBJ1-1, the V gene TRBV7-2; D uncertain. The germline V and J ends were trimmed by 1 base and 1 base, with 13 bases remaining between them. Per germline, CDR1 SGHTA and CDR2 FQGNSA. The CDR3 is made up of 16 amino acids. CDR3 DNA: TGTGCCAGCAGCTTAGGGGTCCGGGGAGGGAACACTGAAGCTTTCTTT. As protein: CASSLGVRGGNTEAFF.

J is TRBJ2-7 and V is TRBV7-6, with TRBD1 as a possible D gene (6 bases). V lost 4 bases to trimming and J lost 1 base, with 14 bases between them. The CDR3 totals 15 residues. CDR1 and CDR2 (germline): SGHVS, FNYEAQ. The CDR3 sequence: CASSSIGTNSYEQYF. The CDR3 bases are TGTGCCAGCAGCTCTATCGGGACAAATTCCTACGAGCAGTACTTC. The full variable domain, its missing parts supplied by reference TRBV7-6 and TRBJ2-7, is GAGVSQSPRYKVTKRGQDVALRCDPISGHVSLYWYRQALGQGPEFLTYFNYEAQQDKSGLPNDRFSAERPEGSISTLTIQRTEQRDSAMYRCASSSIGTNSYEQYFGPGTRLTVT.

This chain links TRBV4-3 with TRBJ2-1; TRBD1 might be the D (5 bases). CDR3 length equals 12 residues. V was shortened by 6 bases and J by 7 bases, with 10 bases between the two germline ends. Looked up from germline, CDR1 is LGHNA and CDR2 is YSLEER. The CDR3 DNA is TGCGCCAGCAGGTCATCAGGGAATGAGCAGTTCTTC. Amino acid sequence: CASRSSGNEQFF.

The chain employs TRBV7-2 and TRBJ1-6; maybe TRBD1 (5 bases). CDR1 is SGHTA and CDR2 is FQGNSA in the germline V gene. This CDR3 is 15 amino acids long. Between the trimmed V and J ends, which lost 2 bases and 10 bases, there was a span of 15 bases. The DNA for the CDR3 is TGTGCCAGCAGCTTATCTTTTGTTAGGGGATCACCCCTCCACTTT. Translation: CASSLSFVRGSPLHF.

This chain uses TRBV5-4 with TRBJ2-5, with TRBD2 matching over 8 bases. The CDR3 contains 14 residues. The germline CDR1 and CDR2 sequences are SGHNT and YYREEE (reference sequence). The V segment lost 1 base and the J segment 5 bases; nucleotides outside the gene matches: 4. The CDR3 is CASSLRAGGETQYF. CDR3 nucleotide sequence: TGTGCCAGCAGCTTGAGGGCGGGGGGCGAGACCCAGTACTTC.

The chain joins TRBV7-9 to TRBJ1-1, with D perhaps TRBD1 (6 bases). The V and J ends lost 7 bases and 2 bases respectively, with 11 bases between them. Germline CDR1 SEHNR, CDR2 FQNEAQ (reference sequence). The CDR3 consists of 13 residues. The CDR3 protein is CASIRGGNTEAFF. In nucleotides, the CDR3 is TGTGCCAGCATCCGAGGGGGTAACACTGAAGCTTTCTTT. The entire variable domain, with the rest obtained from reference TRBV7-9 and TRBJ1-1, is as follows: DTGVSQNPRHKITKRGQNVTFRCDPISEHNRLYWYRQTLGQGPEFLTYFQNEAQLEKSRLLSDRFSAERPKGSFSTLEIQRTEQGDSAMYLCASIRGGNTEAFFGQGTRLTVV.